One sample yielded the 2 T cell receptor beta chains listed below, sequenced in a study of CD8 T cells in ankylosing spondylitis. Findings and caveats of the study: Seemingly distinctive of ankylosing spondylitis blood was a TCR beta motif formed by eight highly homologous variants.

One entry per CDR3 protein results from TCRdb running MiXCR on the 5' RACE reads. The sample includes fewer than 550,000 distinct CDR3 sequences, 5.3% seen only once; the top ten take under 4.5%. Their antigen targets remain unknown. The sequencing input was blood, either unsorted or a sorted T cell fraction (not recorded which). The receptors derive from a male donor with ankylosing spondylitis.

This clonotype was picked up many times. The chain recombines TRBV12-3 or TRBV12-4 with TRBJ2-1; TRBD2 aligns across 11 bases. The CDR3 is made up of 13 amino acids. V shed 5 bases, J shed 14 bases, and the junction held 8 bases outside the gene matches. CDR3 nucleotides: TGTGCCAGCAGTCAACTAGCGGGGGCAGAGGAGTTCTTC. As protein: CASSQLAGAEEFF.

This clonotype was recorded at least ten times. The chain carries TRBV12-3 or TRBV12-4 and TRBJ1-6, with TRBD1 matching 8 bases. V shed 6 bases, J shed 7 bases, and the junction held 5 bases outside the gene matches. The CDR3 is 14 amino acids. The chain's CDR3 is CASSRTGPNSPLHF. In DNA form, the CDR3 reads TGTGCCAGCAGCCGGACAGGGCCAAATTCACCCCTCCACTTT.